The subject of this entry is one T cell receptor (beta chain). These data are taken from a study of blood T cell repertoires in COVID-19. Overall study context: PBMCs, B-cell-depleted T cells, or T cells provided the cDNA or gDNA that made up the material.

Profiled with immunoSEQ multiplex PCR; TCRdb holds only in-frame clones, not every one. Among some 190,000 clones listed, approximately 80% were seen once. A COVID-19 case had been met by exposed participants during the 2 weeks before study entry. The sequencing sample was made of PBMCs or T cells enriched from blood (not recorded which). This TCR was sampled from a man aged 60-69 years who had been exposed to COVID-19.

The CDR3 coding sequence is TGTGCCACCAGTGACCGACAGGGTGTGCTTGATACGCAGTATTTT. This gives the protein CATSDRQGVLDTQYF. The chain recombines TRBV24-1 with TRBJ2-3, with 7 bases aligning to TRBD1. J gave up 6 bases and V 4 bases, and 9 bases lay outside the gene matches. Per the germline V gene, CDR1 is KGHDR and CDR2 is SFDVKD. The CDR3 runs 15 residues.